This T cell receptor (beta chain) stems from a study of blood T cell repertoires in COVID-19. Study in general: The United States, Italy and Spain were the sources of the acute and convalescent COVID-19 samples.

The repertoire was sequenced with immunoSEQ multiplex PCR; TCRdb's copy has only in-frame clones and lacks some. The repertoire has fewer than 450,000 clones, around 90% of them found once; the top ten carry around 1.9%. Cohorts were based on clinical histories the participants reported. The ends were cut back, 3 bases at V and 5 bases at J, with 22 bases in the middle. The CDR3 loop spans 17 amino acids. In germline, CDR1 is LGHNA, CDR2 YNFKEQ. This sequence joins TRBV4-2 and TRBJ1-1, with a tentative D call TRBD1 (6 bases). Material: PBMCs or T cells enriched from blood (not recorded which). This TCR was sampled from a woman between 40 and 50 years old with acute COVID-19. CDR3 sequence (DNA): TGTGCCAGCAGCCAGCCCCTCTCGGGGGGGGCTCGGACTGAAGCTTTCTTT. Its translation: CASSQPLSGGARTEAFF.